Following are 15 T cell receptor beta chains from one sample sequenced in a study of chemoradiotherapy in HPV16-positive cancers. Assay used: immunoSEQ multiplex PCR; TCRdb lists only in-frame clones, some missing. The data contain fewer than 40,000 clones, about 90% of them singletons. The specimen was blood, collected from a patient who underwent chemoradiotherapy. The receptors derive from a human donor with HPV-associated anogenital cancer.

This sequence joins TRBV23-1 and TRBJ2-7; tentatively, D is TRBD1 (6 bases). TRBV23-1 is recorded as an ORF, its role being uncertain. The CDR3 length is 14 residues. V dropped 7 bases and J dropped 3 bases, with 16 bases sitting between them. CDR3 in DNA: TGCGCCAGCAACGTCACAGGGCTTCGCTACGAGCAGTACTTC. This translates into CASNVTGLRYEQYF.

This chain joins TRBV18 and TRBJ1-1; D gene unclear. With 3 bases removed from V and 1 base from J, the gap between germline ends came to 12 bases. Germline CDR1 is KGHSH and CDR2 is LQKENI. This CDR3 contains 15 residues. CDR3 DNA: TGTGCCAGCTCACCCCAAGGGTCAAAGAACACTGAAGCTTTCTTT. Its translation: CASSPQGSKNTEAFF.

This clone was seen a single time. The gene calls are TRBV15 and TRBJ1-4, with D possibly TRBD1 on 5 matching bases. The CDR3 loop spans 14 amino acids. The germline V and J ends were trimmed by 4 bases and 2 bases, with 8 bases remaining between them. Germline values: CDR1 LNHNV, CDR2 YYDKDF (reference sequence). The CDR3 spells CATSTTVTNEKLFF. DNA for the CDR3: TGTGCCACCAGCACGACAGTGACTAATGAAAAACTGTTTTTT. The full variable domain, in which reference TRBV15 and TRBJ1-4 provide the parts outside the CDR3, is DAMVIQNPRYQVTQFGKPVTLSCSQTLNHNVMYWYQQKSSQAPKLLFHYYDKDFNNEADTPDNFQSRRPNTSFCFLDIRSPGLGDTAMYLCATSTTVTNEKLFFGSGTQLSVL.

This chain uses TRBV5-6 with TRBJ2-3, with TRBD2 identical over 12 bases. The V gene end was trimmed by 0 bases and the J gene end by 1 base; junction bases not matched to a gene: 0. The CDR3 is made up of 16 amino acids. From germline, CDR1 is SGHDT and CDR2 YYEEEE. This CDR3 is CASSLGTSGGTDTQYF. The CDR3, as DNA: TGTGCCAGCAGCTTGGGGACTAGCGGGGGCACAGATACGCAGTATTTT.

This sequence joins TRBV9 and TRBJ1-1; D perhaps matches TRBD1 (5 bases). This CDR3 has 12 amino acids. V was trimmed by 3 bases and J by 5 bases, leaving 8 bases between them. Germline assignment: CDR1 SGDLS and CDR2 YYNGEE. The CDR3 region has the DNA TGTGCCAGCAGCGCCGGGGGGACTGAAGCTTTCTTT. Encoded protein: CASSAGGTEAFF.

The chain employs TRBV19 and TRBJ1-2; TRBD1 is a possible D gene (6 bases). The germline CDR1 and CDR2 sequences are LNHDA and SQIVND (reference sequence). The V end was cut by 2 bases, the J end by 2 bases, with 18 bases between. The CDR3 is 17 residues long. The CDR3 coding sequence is TGTGCCAGTAGTATATTCCAGGGGAGGTTGTTGAACTATGGCTACACCTTC. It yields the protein CASSIFQGRLLNYGYTF.

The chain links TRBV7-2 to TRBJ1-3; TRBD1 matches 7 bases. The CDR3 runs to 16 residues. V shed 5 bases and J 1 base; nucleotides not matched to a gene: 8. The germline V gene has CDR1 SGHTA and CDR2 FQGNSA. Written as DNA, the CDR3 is TGTGCCAGCAGCACCACGACAGGGAGGTCTGGAAACACCATATATTTT. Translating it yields CASSTTTGRSGNTIYF.

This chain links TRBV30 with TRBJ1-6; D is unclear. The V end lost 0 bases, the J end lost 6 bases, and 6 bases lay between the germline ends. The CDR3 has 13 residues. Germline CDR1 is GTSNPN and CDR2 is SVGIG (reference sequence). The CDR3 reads CAWSVQANSPLHF. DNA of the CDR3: TGTGCCTGGAGTGTCCAGGCTAATTCACCCCTCCACTTT.

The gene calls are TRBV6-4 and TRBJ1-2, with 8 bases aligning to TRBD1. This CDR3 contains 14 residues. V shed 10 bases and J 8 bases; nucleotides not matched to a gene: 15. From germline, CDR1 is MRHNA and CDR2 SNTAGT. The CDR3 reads CATLEGQGTWGYTF. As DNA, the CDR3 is TGTGCCACCTTAGAAGGACAGGGAACGTGGGGCTACACCTTC.

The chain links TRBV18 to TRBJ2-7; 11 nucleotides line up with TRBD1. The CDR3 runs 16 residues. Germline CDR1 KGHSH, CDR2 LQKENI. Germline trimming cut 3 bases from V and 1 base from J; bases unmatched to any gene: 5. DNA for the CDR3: TGTGCCAGCTCACCGGGACAGGGGGGTTCATCCTACGAGCAGTACTTC. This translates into CASSPGQGGSSYEQYF.

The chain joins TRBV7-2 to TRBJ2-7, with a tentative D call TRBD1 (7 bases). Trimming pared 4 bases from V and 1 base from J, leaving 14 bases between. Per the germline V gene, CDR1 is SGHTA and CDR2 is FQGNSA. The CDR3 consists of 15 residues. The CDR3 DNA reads TGTGCCAGCAGCTCCCAGGGGGGAGAGTCCTACGAGCAGTACTTC. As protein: CASSSQGGESYEQYF. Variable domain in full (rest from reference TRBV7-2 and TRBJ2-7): GAGVSQSPSNKVTEKGKDVELRCDPISGHTALYWYRQSLGQGLEFLIYFQGNSAPDKSGLPSDRFSAERTGGSVSTLTIQRTQQEDSAVYLCASSSQGGESYEQYFGPGTRLTVT.

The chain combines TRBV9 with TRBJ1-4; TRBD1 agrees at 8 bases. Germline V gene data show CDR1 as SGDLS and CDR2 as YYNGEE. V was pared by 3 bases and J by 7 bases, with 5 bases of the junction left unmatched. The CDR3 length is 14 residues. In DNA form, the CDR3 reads TGTGCCAGCAGCGCCCAGGGGGCTCTTGAAAAACTGTTTTTT. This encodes CASSAQGALEKLFF.

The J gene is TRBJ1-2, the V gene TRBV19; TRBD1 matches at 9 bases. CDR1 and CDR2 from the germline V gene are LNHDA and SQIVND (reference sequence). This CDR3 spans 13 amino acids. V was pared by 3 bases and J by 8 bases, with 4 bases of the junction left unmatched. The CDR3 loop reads CASSMDRGIGYTF. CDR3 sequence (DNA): TGTGCCAGTAGTATGGACAGGGGTATCGGCTACACCTTC.

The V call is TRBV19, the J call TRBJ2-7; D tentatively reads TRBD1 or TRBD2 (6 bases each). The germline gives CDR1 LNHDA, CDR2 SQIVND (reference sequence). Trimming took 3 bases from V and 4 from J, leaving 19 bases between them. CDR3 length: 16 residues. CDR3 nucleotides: TGTGCCAGTAGTATCTCGGTGAGGGGGGCTTTGTACGAGCAGTACTTC. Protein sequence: CASSISVRGALYEQYF.

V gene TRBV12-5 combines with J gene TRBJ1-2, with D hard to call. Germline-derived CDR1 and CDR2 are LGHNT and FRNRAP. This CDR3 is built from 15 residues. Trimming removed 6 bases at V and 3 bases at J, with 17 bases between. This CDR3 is CASGDGGLVYYGYTF. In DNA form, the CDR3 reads TGTGCTAGTGGGGATGGAGGGTTGGTGTACTATGGCTACACCTTC.